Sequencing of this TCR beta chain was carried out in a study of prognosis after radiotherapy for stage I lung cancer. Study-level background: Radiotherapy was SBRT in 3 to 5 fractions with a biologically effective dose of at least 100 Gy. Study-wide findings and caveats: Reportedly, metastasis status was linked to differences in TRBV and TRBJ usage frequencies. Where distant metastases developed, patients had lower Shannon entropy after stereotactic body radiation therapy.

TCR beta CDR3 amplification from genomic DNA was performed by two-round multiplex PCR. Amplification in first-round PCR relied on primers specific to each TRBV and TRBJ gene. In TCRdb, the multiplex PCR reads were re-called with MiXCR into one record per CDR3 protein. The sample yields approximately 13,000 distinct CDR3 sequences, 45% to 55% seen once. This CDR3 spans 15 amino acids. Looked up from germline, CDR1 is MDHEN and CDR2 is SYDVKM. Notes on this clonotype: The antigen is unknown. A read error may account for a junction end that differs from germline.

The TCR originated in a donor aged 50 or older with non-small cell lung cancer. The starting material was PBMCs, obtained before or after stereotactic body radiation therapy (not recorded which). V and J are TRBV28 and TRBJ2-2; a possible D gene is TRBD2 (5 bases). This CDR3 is CASTTPVAHTGELFF. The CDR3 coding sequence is TGTGCCAGCACTACCCCAGTGGCCCACACCGGGGAGCTGTTCTTT.